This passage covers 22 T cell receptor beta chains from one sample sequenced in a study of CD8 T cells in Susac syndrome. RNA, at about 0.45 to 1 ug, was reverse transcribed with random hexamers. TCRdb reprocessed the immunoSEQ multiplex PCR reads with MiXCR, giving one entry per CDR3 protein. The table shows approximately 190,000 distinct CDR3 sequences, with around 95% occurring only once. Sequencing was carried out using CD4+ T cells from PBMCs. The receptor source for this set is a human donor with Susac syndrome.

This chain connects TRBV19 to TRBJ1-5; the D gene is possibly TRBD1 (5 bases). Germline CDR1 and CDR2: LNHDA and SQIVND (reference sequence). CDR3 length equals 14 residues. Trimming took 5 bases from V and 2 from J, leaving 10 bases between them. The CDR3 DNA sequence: TGTGCCAGTAGTGGGGGAGTGGGCAATCAGCCCCAGCATTTT. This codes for CASSGGVGNQPQHF.

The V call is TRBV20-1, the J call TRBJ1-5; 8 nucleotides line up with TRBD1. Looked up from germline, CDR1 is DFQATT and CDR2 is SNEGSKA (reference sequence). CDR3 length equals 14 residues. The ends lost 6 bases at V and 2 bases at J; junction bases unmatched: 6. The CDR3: CSAGRGQGNQPQHF. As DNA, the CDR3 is TGCAGTGCCGGCAGGGGGCAGGGCAATCAGCCCCAGCATTTT.

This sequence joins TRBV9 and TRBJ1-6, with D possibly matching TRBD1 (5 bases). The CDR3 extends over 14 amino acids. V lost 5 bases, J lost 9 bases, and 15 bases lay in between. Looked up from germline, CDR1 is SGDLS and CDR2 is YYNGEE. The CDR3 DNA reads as TGTGCCAGCAGTCCGGACATCACGAGTTCACCCCTCCACTTT. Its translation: CASSPDITSSPLHF.

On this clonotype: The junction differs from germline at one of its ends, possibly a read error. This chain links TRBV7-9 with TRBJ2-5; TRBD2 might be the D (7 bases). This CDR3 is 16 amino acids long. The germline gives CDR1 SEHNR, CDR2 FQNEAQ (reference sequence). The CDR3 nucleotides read TGTGCCGGCAGCCTAATAAGGTCCGGGGGGCTGGAGACCCAGTACTTC. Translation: CAGSLIRSGGLETQYF.

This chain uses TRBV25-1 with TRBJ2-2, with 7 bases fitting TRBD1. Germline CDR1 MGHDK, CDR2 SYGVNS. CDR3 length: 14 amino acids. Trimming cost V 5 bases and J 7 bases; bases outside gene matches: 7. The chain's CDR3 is CASSFRGQGGELFF. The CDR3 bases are TGTGCCAGCAGTTTTAGGGGGCAAGGCGGGGAGCTGTTTTTT.

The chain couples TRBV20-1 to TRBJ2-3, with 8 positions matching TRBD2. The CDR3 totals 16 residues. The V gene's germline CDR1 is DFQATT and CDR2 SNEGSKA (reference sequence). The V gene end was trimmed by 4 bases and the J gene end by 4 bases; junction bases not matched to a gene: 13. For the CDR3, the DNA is TGCAGTGCTACCTGGGGGGCGGGGGGCCCGGCAGATACGCAGTATTTT. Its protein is CSATWGAGGPADTQYF.

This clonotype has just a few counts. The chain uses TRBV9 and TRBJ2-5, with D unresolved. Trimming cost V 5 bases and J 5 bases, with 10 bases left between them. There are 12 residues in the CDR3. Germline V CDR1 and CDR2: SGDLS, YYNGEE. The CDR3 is CASSPTQETQYF. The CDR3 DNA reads TGTGCCAGCAGTCCTACTCAGGAGACCCAGTACTTC.

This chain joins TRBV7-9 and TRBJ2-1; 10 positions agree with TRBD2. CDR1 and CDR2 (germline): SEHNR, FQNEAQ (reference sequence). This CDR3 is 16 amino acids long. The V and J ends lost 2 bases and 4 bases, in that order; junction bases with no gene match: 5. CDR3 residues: CASSLRGLADYNEQFF. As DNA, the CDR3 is TGTGCCAGCAGCTTACGCGGACTAGCGGATTACAATGAGCAGTTCTTC.

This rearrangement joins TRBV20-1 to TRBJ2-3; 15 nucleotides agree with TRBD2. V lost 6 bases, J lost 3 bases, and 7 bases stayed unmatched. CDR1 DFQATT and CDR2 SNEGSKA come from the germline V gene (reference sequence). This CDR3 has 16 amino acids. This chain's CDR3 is CSAHRTSGGGTDTQYF. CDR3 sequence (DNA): TGCAGTGCCCATCGGACTAGCGGGGGGGGGACAGATACGCAGTATTTT.

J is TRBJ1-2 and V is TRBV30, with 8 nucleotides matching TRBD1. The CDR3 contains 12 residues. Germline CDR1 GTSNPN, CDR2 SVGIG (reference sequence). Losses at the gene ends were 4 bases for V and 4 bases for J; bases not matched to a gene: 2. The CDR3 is CAWKDRVYGYTF. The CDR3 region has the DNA TGTGCCTGGAAGGACAGGGTCTATGGCTACACCTTC.

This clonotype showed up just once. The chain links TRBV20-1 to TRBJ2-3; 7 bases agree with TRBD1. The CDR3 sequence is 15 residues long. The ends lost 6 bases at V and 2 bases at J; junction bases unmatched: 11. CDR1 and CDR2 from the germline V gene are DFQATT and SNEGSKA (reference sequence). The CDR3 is CSASVTGDPTDTQYF. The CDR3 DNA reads TGCAGTGCCAGCGTAACAGGGGACCCCACAGATACGCAGTATTTT.

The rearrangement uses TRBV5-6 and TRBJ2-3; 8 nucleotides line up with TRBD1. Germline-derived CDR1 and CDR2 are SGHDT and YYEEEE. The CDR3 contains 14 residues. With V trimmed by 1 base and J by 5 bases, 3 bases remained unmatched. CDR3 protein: CASSLTGGKDTQYF. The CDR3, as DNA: TGTGCCAGCAGCTTGACAGGGGGAAAAGATACGCAGTATTTT.

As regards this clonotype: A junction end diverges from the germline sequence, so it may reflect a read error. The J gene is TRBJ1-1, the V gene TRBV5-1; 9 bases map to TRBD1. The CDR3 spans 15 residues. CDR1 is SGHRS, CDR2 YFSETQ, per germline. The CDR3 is CACSPLQGAGTEAFF. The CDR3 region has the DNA TGCGCCTGCAGCCCATTACAGGGGGCTGGCACTGAAGCTTTCTTT.

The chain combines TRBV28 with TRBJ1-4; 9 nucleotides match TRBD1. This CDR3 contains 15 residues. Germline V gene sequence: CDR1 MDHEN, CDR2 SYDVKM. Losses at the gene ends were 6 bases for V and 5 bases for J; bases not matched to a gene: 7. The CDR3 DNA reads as TGTGCCAGCAGCCCTAAGGGACAGGGAAATGAAAAACTGTTTTTT. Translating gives CASSPKGQGNEKLFF.

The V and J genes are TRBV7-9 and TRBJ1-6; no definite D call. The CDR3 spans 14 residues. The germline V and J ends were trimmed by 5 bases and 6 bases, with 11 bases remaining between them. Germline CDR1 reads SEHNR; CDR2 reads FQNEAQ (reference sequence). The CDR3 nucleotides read TGTGCCAGCAGCCGAGTTGGCAGTAATTCACCCCTCCACTTT. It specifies CASSRVGSNSPLHF.

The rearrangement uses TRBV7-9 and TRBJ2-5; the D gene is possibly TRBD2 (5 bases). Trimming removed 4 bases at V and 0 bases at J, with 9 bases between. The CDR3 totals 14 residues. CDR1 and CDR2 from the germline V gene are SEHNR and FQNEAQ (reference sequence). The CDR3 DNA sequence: TGTGCCAGCAGCTCCGGGGAGTACCAAGAGACCCAGTACTTC. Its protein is CASSSGEYQETQYF.

The CDR3 sequence: CSVVGSSTDTQYF. CDR3 in DNA: TGCAGCGTTGTGGGCTCTAGCACAGATACGCAGTATTTT. J is TRBJ2-3 and V is TRBV29-1; no firm D call. Trimming removed 4 bases at V and 0 bases at J, with 8 bases between. This CDR3 has 13 amino acids. From germline, CDR1 is SQVTM and CDR2 ANQGSEA.

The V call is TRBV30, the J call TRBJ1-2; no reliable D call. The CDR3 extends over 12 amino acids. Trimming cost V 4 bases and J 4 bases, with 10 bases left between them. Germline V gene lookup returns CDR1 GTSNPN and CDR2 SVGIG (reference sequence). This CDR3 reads CAWNRDTYGYTF. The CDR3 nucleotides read TGTGCCTGGAATAGGGATACCTATGGCTACACCTTC. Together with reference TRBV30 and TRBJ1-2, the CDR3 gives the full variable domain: SQTIHQWPATLVQPVGSPLSLECTVEGTSNPNLYWYRQAAGRGLQLLFYSVGIGQISSEVPQNLSASRPQDRQFILSSKKLLLSDSGFYLCAWNRDTYGYTFGSGTRLTVV.

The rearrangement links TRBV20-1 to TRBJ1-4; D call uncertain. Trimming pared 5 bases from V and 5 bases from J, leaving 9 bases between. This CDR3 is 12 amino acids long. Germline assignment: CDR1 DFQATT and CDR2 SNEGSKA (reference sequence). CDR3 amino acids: CSAHQLNEKLFF. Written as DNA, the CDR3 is TGCAGTGCTCACCAATTGAATGAAAAACTGTTTTTT.

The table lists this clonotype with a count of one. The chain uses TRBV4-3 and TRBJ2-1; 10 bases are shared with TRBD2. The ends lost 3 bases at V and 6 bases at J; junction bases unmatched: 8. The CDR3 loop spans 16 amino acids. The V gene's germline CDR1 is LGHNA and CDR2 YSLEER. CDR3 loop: CASSQVLAGRTNEQFF. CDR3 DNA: TGCGCCAGCAGCCAGGTACTAGCGGGGCGGACCAATGAGCAGTTCTTC.

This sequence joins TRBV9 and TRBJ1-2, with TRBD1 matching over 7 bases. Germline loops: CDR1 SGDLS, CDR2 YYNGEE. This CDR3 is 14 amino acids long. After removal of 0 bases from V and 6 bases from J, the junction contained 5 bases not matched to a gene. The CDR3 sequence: CASSVGQGLDGYTF. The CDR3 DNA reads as TGTGCCAGCAGCGTAGGACAGGGTTTGGATGGCTACACCTTC.

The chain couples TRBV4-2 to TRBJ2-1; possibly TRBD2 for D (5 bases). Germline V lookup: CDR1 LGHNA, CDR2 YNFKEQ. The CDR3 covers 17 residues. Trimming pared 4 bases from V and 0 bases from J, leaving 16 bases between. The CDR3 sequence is CASSRWSRGSSYNEQFF. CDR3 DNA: TGTGCCAGCAGCCGGTGGTCGAGAGGGAGCTCCTACAATGAGCAGTTCTTC.